These T cell receptor beta chains were read from a single sample in a study of blood T cell repertoires in COVID-19. The protocol was immunoSEQ multiplex PCR, while the TCRdb copy is restricted to in-frame clones and leaves out a portion. The table records about 250,000 clones, approximately 85% of them present only once. Sequencing used PBMCs or T cells enriched from blood (not recorded which). The receptor set was obtained from a woman between 45 and 65 years old with acute COVID-19. Both conserved end residues are part of each CDR3. Each record gives: clone size, V gene, D gene, J gene, CDR3 protein, CDR3 DNA. The D gene is left open where the match is weak. Clone size is stated in some rows and not others, as once, few, many or a class when expanded.

abundance: NA
v_gene: TRBV7-9
d_gene: NA
j_gene: TRBJ1-5
CDR3aa: CASSSTGIGQPQHF
CDR3nt: TGTGCCAGCAGCTCCACAGGGATCGGGCAGCCCCAGCATTTT

abundance: NA
v_gene: TRBV30
d_gene: NA
j_gene: TRBJ1-2
CDR3aa: CAWSVGPGGYTF
CDR3nt: TGTGCCTGGAGTGTTGGGCCGGGGGGCTACACCTTC

abundance: NA
v_gene: TRBV3-1/TRBV3-2
d_gene: NA
j_gene: TRBJ1-5
CDR3aa: CASSQVRSPGQPQHF
CDR3nt: TGTGCCAGCAGCCAAGTTCGGTCACCGGGACAGCCCCAGCATTTT

abundance: NA
v_gene: TRBV19
d_gene: TRBD1
j_gene: TRBJ1-2
CDR3aa: CASSTRTGIDYGYTF
CDR3nt: TGTGCCAGTAGTACCAGGACAGGGATCGACTATGGCTACACCTTC

abundance: few
v_gene: TRBV5-1
d_gene: NA
j_gene: TRBJ1-4
CDR3aa: CASSVTGTNEKLFF
CDR3nt: TGCGCCAGCAGCGTGACAGGAACTAATGAAAAACTGTTTTTT

abundance: NA
v_gene: TRBV3-1/TRBV3-2
d_gene: TRBD1
j_gene: TRBJ1-4
CDR3aa: CASSQGGQGNEKLFF
CDR3nt: TGTGCCAGCAGCCAAGGGGGACAGGGGAATGAAAAACTGTTTTTT

abundance: NA
v_gene: TRBV7-8
d_gene: NA
j_gene: TRBJ2-4
CDR3aa: CASSLRGLAKNIQYF
CDR3nt: TGTGCCAGCAGCTTACGGGGACTAGCCAAAAACATTCAGTACTTC

abundance: NA
v_gene: TRBV19
d_gene: NA
j_gene: TRBJ2-2
CDR3aa: CASSIQSGGELFF
CDR3nt: TGTGCCAGTAGTATTCAGTCTGGCGGGGAGCTGTTTTTT

abundance: NA
v_gene: TRBV7-3
d_gene: NA
j_gene: TRBJ1-1
CDR3aa: CASSSQKGKITEAFF
CDR3nt: TGTGCCAGCAGCTCCCAAAAGGGGAAGATCACTGAAGCTTTCTTT

abundance: NA
v_gene: TRBV6-5
d_gene: TRBD2
j_gene: TRBJ2-5
CDR3aa: CASRASGGLQETQYF
CDR3nt: TGTGCCAGCAGAGCTAGCGGCGGACTACAAGAGACCCAGTACTTC

abundance: NA
v_gene: TRBV18
d_gene: TRBD1
j_gene: TRBJ2-1
CDR3aa: CASSPGQGNEQFF
CDR3nt: TGTGCCAGCTCACCCGGACAGGGCAATGAGCAGTTCTTC

abundance: few
v_gene: TRBV27
d_gene: TRBD2
j_gene: TRBJ2-5
CDR3aa: CASSKTHGGGNQETQYF
CDR3nt: TGTGCCAGCAGTAAAACTCACGGGGGAGGGAACCAAGAGACCCAGTACTTC

abundance: NA
v_gene: TRBV5-4
d_gene: NA
j_gene: TRBJ2-2
CDR3aa: CASTWGGTGELFF
CDR3nt: TGTGCCAGCACCTGGGGGGGGACAGGGGAGCTGTTTTTT

abundance: NA
v_gene: TRBV7-9
d_gene: NA
j_gene: TRBJ1-2
CDR3aa: CASSLTGRGTNYGYTF
CDR3nt: TGTGCCAGCAGCTTAACAGGGCGCGGAACTAACTATGGCTACACCTTC

abundance: NA
v_gene: TRBV30
d_gene: TRBD2
j_gene: TRBJ2-5
CDR3aa: CAWSVSGGAWETQYF
CDR3nt: TGTGCCTGGAGTGTTAGCGGGGGGGCTTGGGAGACCCAGTACTTC

abundance: NA
v_gene: TRBV10-2
d_gene: TRBD2
j_gene: TRBJ2-3
CDR3aa: CASSESTVGLAGASTRTDTQYF
CDR3nt: TGCGCCAGCAGTGAGTCGACGGTAGGGCTAGCGGGGGCCTCGACGAGGACAGATACGCAGTATTTT

abundance: NA
v_gene: TRBV2
d_gene: NA
j_gene: TRBJ1-4
CDR3aa: CASSEGQAVRFF
CDR3nt: TGTGCCAGCAGTGAAGGGCAGGCCGTCAGGTTTTTT

abundance: NA
v_gene: TRBV19
d_gene: TRBD2
j_gene: TRBJ2-7
CDR3aa: CASSPLTSGGSSYEQYF
CDR3nt: TGTGCCAGTAGTCCCCTTACTAGCGGGGGGAGCTCCTACGAGCAGTACTTC

abundance: NA
v_gene: TRBV30
d_gene: NA
j_gene: TRBJ2-7
CDR3aa: CAWTRDTYEQYF
CDR3nt: TGTGCCTGGACCCGGGACACCTACGAGCAGTACTTC

abundance: NA
v_gene: TRBV19
d_gene: NA
j_gene: TRBJ2-2
CDR3aa: CASSISTGELFF
CDR3nt: TGTGCCAGTAGTATCTCCACCGGGGAGCTGTTTTTT

abundance: NA
v_gene: TRBV5-6
d_gene: NA
j_gene: TRBJ2-1
CDR3aa: CASNQDFYNEQFF
CDR3nt: TGTGCCAGCAACCAGGACTTTTACAATGAGCAGTTCTTC

abundance: NA
v_gene: TRBV3-1/TRBV3-2
d_gene: NA
j_gene: TRBJ1-1
CDR3aa: CASSHISGNTEAFF
CDR3nt: TGTGCCAGCAGCCACATCAGCGGGAACACTGAAGCTTTCTTT